The clone carrying this TCR beta chain was seen only once. Its target is not known. The data were produced by immunoSEQ multiplex PCR, yet TCRdb's version contains in-frame clones alone and is incomplete. The sample includes 1 million to 1.2 million clones, 70% to 85% of them seen just once. The data were obtained in a study of shared clonotypes between healthy human individuals. Study-level background: The donors, two women and three men, were aged 18 to 49. Plates per donor: three CD4 naive, three CD4 memory, two CD8 naive, one CD8 memory.

Study outcomes and limitations: Estimated clonotype richness was generally higher in naive than memory subsets. Only blood was sampled, and tissue TCR repertoires likely differ from blood ones.

The clonotype was recovered from a man between 18 and 35 years old in good health. Some clones in this sample may be carry-over from other donors' samples. Material: memory CD4+ T cells from PBMCs. The sample's subset: CD45RA-negative fraction.

CDR3 coding DNA: TGCGCCAGCAGCTTGGTTGCGGGTAGCGGGGAGCTGTTTTTT. It yields the protein CASSLVAGSGELFF. The chain is built from TRBV5-1 and TRBJ2-2; the D gene is possibly TRBD2 (5 bases). This CDR3 region has 14 residues. The germline gives CDR1 SGHRS, CDR2 YFSETQ. Trimming stripped 0 bases from V and 7 bases from J, with 10 bases between. The entire variable domain, with the rest obtained from reference TRBV5-1 and TRBJ2-2, is as follows: KAGVTQTPRYLIKTRGQQVTLSCSPISGHRSVSWYQQTPGQGLQFLFEYFSETQRNKGNFPGRFSGRQFSNSRSEMNVSTLELGDSALYLCASSLVAGSGELFFGEGSRLTVL.